The 17 T cell receptor beta chains reported below all come from one sample, sequenced in a study. One entry per CDR3 protein, called by TCRdb with MiXCR from the 5' RACE reads. Of approximately 60,000 distinct CDR3 sequences in the sample, 22% are singletons; the top ten hold approximately 3.1%. Specimen: memory CD4+ T cells sorted from a lymph node. Subset: memory CD4+ T cells, CD4+CD45RO+CD25-. These TCRs come from a female donor with breast cancer.

The V call is TRBV20-1, the J call TRBJ2-3; D might be TRBD2 (6 bases). The CDR3 runs 15 residues. Trimming took 5 bases from V and 4 from J, leaving 19 bases between them. Germline V CDR1 and CDR2: DFQATT, SNEGSKA (reference sequence). The CDR3 DNA reads as TGCAGTGCTGGAGGCGGGGATACGGTGGCAGATACGCAGTATTTT. Its protein is CSAGGGDTVADTQYF.

This clonotype was recorded at least ten times. The V and J genes are TRBV12-3 or TRBV12-4 and TRBJ1-1; maybe TRBD1 (6 bases). The germline V and J ends were trimmed by 7 bases and 0 bases, with 15 bases remaining between them. The CDR3 sequence is 15 residues long. CDR3 sequence: CASIPGGQLNTEAFF. The CDR3 DNA reads as TGTGCCAGCATTCCCGGGGGGCAGCTGAACACTGAAGCTTTCTTT.

This clonotype was seen a few times. The V gene is TRBV5-1, the J gene TRBJ2-1; D not certain. Trimming stripped 4 bases from V and 3 bases from J, with 8 bases between. Germline CDR1 SGHRS, CDR2 YFSETQ. This CDR3 comprises 13 residues. In nucleotides, the CDR3 is TGCGCCAGCAGCGACTTGATCTACAATGAGCAGTTCTTC. Translated: CASSDLIYNEQFF. Drawing the rest from reference TRBV5-1 and TRBJ2-1, the complete variable domain is KAGVTQTPRYLIKTRGQQVTLSCSPISGHRSVSWYQQTPGQGLQFLFEYFSETQRNKGNFPGRFSGRQFSNSRSEMNVSTLELGDSALYLCASSDLIYNEQFFGPGTRLTVL.

This chain uses TRBV12-3 or TRBV12-4 with TRBJ2-5; D remains unclear. The CDR3 length is 13 residues. Trimming left V 5 bases short and J 3 bases short, with 10 bases between. This chain's CDR3 is CASSTLSEETQYF. The DNA for the CDR3 is TGTGCCAGCAGTACTCTCTCGGAAGAGACCCAGTACTTC.

This clonotype came up many times. This chain uses TRBV28 with TRBJ1-5, with TRBD1 as a possible D gene (6 bases). Germline lookup yields CDR1 MDHEN and CDR2 SYDVKM. The V gene lost 3 bases and the J gene lost 2 bases, with 20 bases spanning the gap. CDR3 length: 18 residues. CDR3 loop: CASSFPATGRKGNQPQHF. As DNA, the CDR3 is TGTGCCAGCAGTTTCCCAGCGACAGGAAGAAAGGGCAATCAGCCCCAGCATTTT.

This clonotype was picked up a small number of times. The chain has TRBV5-5 and TRBJ1-2; weak D call: TRBD1 (5 bases). Trimming cost V 3 bases and J 2 bases, with 11 bases left between them. The CDR3 totals 14 residues. Germline CDR1 is SGHKS and CDR2 is YYEKEE (reference sequence). The CDR3 sequence: CASSSPTANYGYTF. For the CDR3, the DNA is TGTGCCAGCAGCTCTCCGACAGCGAACTATGGCTACACCTTC.

A few counts support this clonotype. The J gene is TRBJ1-2, the V gene TRBV5-1; 7 bases agree with TRBD1. The CDR3 has 15 amino acids. J lost 6 bases, V lost 0 bases, and 8 bases had no gene match. Germline-derived CDR1 and CDR2 are SGHRS and YFSETQ. CDR3 residues: CASSLEGRGDDGYTF. The CDR3 nucleotides read TGCGCCAGCAGCTTGGAAGGCAGGGGGGACGATGGCTACACCTTC.

The V call is TRBV30, the J call TRBJ1-1, with unresolved D. This CDR3 comprises 16 residues. Germline V gene data show CDR1 as GTSNPN and CDR2 as SVGIG (reference sequence). V lost 0 bases, J lost 8 bases, and 22 bases lay in between. CDR3 nucleotides: TGTGCCTGGAGTGTACTTCTGGGAGGAGGGCGAAAGGAAGCTTTCTTT. Its protein product is CAWSVLLGGGRKEAFF.

The V and J genes are TRBV29-1 and TRBJ1-1; D gene ambiguous. This CDR3 region has 12 residues. CDR1 and CDR2 (germline): SQVTM, ANQGSEA. Trimming removed 7 bases at V and 1 base at J, with 10 bases between. This CDR3 reads CSAGRRNTEAFF. The CDR3 DNA is TGCAGCGCTGGACGGAGGAACACTGAAGCTTTCTTT.

This clonotype was seen only a few times. The rearrangement links TRBV7-9 to TRBJ2-7, with TRBD1 as a possible D gene (5 bases). Germline lookup yields CDR1 SEHNR and CDR2 FQNEAQ (reference sequence). Deletions cut 5 bases from V and 1 base from J, with 12 bases between. There are 14 residues in the CDR3. DNA for the CDR3: TGTGCCAGCAGCCCTTCTACAGGTTCCTACGAGCAGTACTTC. Its protein product is CASSPSTGSYEQYF.

V gene TRBV6-1 combines with J gene TRBJ2-7; D unresolved. Per the germline V gene, CDR1 is MNHNS and CDR2 is SASEGT. The germline V and J ends were trimmed by 3 bases and 4 bases, with 4 bases remaining between them. The CDR3 sequence is 11 residues long. The CDR3 loop is CASSEAYEQYF. In DNA, the CDR3 is TGTGCCAGCAGTGAGGCATACGAGCAGTACTTC.

This clonotype was detected only a few times. The chain recombines TRBV6-5 with TRBJ1-1; a possible D gene is TRBD1 (6 bases). V was clipped by 5 bases and J by 8 bases, with 15 bases between them. Germline loops: CDR1 MNHEY, CDR2 SVGAGI. CDR3 length equals 13 residues. CDR3 DNA: TGTGCCAGCAGTCCGGGCGGGACACCCGAAGCTTTCTTT. It translates to CASSPGGTPEAFF.

As regards this clonotype: A much larger clone lies a single base off, so this may be a read error. The V call is TRBV12-3 or TRBV12-4, the J call TRBJ1-6; no definite D call. This CDR3 contains 12 residues. V dropped 3 bases and J dropped 14 bases, with 11 bases sitting between them. CDR3 sequence: CASSFTGRSLHF. The CDR3 nucleotides are TGTGCCAGCAGTTTCACCGGGAGGTCCCTCCACTTT.

This clonotype was found a few times. The rearrangement links TRBV7-9 to TRBJ1-1; D gene uncertain. Germline values: CDR1 SEHNR, CDR2 FQNEAQ (reference sequence). The V end lost 1 base, the J end lost 1 base, and 7 bases lay between the germline ends. The CDR3 contains 14 residues. The CDR3 DNA is TGTGCCAGCAGCTTAGATTTGTCGAACACTGAAGCTTTCTTT. Translation gives CASSLDLSNTEAFF.

A few counts support this clonotype. This chain uses TRBV6-2 or TRBV6-3 with TRBJ2-1; the D gene is possibly TRBD1 (5 bases). V gave up 0 bases and J gave up 8 bases, with 14 bases separating them. CDR1 and CDR2 (germline): MNHEY, SVGEGT. This CDR3 has 15 amino acids. CDR3 sequence: CASSYSDTSTHEQFF. The CDR3 DNA reads as TGTGCCAGCAGTTACTCGGACACCTCCACCCATGAGCAGTTCTTC.

This sequence joins TRBV28 and TRBJ1-2; D perhaps matches TRBD1 (5 bases). Germline CDR1 MDHEN, CDR2 SYDVKM. With 5 bases removed from V and 7 bases from J, the gap between germline ends came to 20 bases. The length of the CDR3 is 15 residues. The CDR3: CASSPQSRDGGGYTF. The CDR3, as DNA: TGTGCCAGCAGTCCACAGTCCCGGGACGGTGGTGGCTACACCTTC.

Only a few counts were recorded for this clonotype. The chain combines TRBV20-1 with TRBJ2-7, with TRBD2 matching over 8 bases. V shed 6 bases, J shed 2 bases, and the junction held 9 bases outside the gene matches. The CDR3 is 14 residues long. Germline CDR1 is DFQATT and CDR2 is SNEGSKA (reference sequence). CDR3 sequence (DNA): TGCAGTGCCACCAATAGCGGGGAAACCTACGAGCAGTACTTC. Protein: CSATNSGETYEQYF.